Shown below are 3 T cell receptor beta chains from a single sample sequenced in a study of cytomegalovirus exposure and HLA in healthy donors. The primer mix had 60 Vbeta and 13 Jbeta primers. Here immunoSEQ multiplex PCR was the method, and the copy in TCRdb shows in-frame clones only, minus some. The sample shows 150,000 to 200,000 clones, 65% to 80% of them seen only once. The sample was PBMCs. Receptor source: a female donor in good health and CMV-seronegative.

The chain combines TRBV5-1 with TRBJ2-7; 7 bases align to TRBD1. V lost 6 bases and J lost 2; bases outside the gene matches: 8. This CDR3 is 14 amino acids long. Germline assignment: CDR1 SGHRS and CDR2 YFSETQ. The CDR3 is CASNPGTAPYEQYF. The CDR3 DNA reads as TGCGCCAGCAACCCCGGGACAGCGCCCTACGAGCAGTACTTC.

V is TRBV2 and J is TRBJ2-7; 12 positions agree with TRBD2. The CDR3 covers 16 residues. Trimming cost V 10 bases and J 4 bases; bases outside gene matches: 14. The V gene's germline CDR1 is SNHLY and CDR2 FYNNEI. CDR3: CATRRGGLAGSYEQYF. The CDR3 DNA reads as TGTGCCACCAGGAGGGGTGGACTAGCGGGAAGTTACGAGCAGTACTTC. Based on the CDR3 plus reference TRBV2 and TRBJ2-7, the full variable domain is EPEVTQTPSHQVTQMGQEVILRCVPISNHLYFYWYRQILGQKVEFLVSFYNNEISEKSEIFDDQFSVERPDGSNFTLKIRSTKLEDSAMYFCATRRGGLAGSYEQYFGPGTRLTVT.

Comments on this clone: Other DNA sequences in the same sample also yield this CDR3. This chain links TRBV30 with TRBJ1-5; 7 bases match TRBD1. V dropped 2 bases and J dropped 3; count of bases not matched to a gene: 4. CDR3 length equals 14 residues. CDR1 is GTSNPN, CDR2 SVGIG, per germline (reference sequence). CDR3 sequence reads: CAWSPTGINQPQHF. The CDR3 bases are TGTGCCTGGAGTCCGACAGGGATCAATCAGCCCCAGCATTTT.